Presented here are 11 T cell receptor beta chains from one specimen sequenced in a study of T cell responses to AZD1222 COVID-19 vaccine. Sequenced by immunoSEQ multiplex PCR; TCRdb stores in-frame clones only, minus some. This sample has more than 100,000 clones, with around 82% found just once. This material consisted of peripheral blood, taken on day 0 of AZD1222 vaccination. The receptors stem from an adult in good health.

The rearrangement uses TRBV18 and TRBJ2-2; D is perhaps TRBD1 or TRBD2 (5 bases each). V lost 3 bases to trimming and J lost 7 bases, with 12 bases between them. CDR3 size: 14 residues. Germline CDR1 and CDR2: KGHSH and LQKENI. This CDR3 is CASSPYGAFGELFF. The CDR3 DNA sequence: TGTGCCAGCTCACCCTACGGGGCATTCGGGGAGCTGTTTTTT.

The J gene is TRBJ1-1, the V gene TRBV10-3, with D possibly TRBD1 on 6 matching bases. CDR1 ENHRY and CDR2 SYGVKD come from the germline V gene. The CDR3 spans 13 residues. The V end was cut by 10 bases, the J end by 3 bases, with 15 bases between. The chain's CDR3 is CATAGERDTEAFF. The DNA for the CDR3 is TGTGCCACGGCAGGGGAAAGGGACACTGAAGCTTTCTTT.

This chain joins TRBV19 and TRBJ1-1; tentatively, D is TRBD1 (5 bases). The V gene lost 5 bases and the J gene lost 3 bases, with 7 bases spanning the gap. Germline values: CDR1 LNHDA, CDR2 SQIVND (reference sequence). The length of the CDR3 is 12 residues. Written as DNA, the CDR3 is TGTGCCAGTAGTCTGGGGGACACTGAAGCTTTCTTT. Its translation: CASSLGDTEAFF.

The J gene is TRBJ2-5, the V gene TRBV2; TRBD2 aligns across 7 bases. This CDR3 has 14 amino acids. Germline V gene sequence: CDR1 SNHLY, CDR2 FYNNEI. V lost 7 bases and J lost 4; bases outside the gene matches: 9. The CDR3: CASMANWGGETQYF. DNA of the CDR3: TGTGCCAGCATGGCTAACTGGGGGGGAGAGACCCAGTACTTC.

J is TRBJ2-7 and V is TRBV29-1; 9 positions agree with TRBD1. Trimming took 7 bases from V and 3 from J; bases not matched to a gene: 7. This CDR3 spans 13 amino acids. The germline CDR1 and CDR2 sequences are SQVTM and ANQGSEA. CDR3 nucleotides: TGCAGCGCATACAGGGGGCCCAGCTACGAGCAGTACTTC. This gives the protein CSAYRGPSYEQYF.

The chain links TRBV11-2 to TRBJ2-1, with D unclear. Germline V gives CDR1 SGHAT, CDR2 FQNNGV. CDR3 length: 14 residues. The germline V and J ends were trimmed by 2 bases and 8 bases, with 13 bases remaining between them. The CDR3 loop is CASSLSIFPDEQFF. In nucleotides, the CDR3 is TGTGCCAGCAGCTTATCCATCTTCCCCGATGAGCAGTTCTTC. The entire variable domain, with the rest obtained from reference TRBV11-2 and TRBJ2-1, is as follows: EAGVAQSPRYKIIEKRQSVAFWCNPISGHATLYWYQQILGQGPKLLIQFQNNGVVDDSQLPKDRFSAERLKGVDSTLKIQPAKLEDSAVYLCASSLSIFPDEQFFGPGTRLTVL.

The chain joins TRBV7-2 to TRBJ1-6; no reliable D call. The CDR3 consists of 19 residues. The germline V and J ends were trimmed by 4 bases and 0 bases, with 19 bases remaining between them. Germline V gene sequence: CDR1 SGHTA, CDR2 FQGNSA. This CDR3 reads CASSWRTLLMSSYNSPLHF. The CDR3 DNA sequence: TGTGCCAGCAGCTGGAGGACCCTATTAATGAGCTCCTATAATTCACCCCTCCACTTT.

CDR3 DNA sequence: TGTGCCAGCAGCTTCAGCCTCTACGAGCAGTACTTC. Protein: CASSFSLYEQYF. This chain links TRBV7-9 with TRBJ2-7, with D uncertain. This CDR3 has 12 residues. CDR1 SEHNR and CDR2 FQNEAQ come from the germline V gene (reference sequence). With 3 bases removed from V and 3 bases from J, the gap between germline ends came to 6 bases.

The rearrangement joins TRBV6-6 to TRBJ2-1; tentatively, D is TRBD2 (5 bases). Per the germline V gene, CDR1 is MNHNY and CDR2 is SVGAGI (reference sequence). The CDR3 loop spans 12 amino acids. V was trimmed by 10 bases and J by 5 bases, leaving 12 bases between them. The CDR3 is CATRGEHNEQFF. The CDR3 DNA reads TGTGCCACCCGTGGGGAGCACAATGAGCAGTTCTTC.

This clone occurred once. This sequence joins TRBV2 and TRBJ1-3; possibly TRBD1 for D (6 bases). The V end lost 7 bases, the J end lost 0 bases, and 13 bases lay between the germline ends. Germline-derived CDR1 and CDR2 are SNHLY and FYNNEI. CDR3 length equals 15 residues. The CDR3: CASTADSGSGNTIYF. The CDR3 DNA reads TGTGCCAGCACGGCGGACAGCGGCTCTGGAAACACCATATATTTT.

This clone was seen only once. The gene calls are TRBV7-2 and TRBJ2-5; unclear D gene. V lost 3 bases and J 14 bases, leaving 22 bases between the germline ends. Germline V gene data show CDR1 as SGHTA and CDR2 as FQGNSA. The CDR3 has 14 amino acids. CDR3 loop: CASSFQETLGVLYF. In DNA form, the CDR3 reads TGTGCCAGCAGCTTCCAGGAGACTTTAGGAGTACTCTACTTC.